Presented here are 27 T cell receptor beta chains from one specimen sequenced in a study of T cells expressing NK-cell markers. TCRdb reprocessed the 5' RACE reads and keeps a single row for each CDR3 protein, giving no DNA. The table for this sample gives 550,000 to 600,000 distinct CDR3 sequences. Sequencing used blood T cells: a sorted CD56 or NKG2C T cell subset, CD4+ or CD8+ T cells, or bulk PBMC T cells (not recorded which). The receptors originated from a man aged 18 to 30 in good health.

The CDR3 here is CASKSKGHGETQYF. V gene TRBV25-1 combines with J gene TRBJ2-5; TCRdb lists TRBD2, though no DNA is available to test this call. Germline CDR1 reads MGHDK; CDR2 reads SYGVNS. This CDR3 is built from 14 residues.

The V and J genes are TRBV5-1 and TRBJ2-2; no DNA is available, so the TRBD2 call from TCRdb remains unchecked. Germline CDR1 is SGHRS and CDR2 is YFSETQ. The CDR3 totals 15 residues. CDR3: CASSGRLANTGELFF. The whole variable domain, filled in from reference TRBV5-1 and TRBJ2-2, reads KAGVTQTPRYLIKTRGQQVTLSCSPISGHRSVSWYQQTPGQGLQFLFEYFSETQRNKGNFPGRFSGRQFSNSRSEMNVSTLELGDSALYLCASSGRLANTGELFFGEGSRLTVL.

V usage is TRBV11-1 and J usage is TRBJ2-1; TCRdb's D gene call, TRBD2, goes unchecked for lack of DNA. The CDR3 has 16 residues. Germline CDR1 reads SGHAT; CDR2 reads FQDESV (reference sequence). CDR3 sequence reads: CASSLLVGGGYNEQFF.

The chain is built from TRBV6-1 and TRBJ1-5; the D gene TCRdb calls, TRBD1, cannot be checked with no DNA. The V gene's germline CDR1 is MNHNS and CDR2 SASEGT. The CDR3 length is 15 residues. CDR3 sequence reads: CASSTQGVSNQPQHF.

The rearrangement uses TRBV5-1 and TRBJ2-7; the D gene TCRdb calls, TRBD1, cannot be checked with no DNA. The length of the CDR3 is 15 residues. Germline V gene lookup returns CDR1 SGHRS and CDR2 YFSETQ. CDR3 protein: CASSLNGGSSYEQYF.

CDR3 protein: CSAGPWAGKGQETQYF. The chain recombines TRBV20-1 with TRBJ2-5; TCRdb designates TRBD1, a call that cannot be tested without DNA. Germline CDR1 is DFQATT and CDR2 is SNEGSKA (reference sequence). The CDR3 has 16 amino acids.

CDR3 amino acids: CSVLLRTDTQYF. The chain has TRBV29-1 and TRBJ2-3. This CDR3 comprises 12 residues. Germline V lookup: CDR1 SQVTM, CDR2 ANQGSEA.

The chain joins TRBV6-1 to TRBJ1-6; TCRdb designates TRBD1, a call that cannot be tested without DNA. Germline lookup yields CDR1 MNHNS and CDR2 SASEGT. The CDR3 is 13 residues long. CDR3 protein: CASKPGLNSPLHF.

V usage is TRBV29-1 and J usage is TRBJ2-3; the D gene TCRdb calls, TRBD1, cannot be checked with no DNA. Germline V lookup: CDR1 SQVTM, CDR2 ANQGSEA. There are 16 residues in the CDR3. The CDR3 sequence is CSVEDSWGPGTDTQYF.

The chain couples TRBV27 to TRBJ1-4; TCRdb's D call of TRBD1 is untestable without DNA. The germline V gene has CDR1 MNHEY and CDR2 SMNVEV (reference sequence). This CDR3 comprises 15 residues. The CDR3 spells CASSLQQGEDEKLFF.

The CDR3 spells CASSSSVGGEQFF. V and J are TRBV5-1 and TRBJ2-1; TCRdb outputs TRBD1, but without DNA this stays unchecked. The germline V gene encodes CDR1 SGHRS and CDR2 YFSETQ. The CDR3 runs 13 residues. The variable domain in full, with the rest retrieved from reference TRBV5-1 and TRBJ2-1, is KAGVTQTPRYLIKTRGQQVTLSCSPISGHRSVSWYQQTPGQGLQFLFEYFSETQRNKGNFPGRFSGRQFSNSRSEMNVSTLELGDSALYLCASSSSVGGEQFFGPGTRLTVL.

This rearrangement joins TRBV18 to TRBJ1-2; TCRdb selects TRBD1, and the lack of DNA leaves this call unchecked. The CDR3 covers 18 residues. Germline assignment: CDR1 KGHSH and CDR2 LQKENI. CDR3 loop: CASSPLQEQGAPSYGYTF.

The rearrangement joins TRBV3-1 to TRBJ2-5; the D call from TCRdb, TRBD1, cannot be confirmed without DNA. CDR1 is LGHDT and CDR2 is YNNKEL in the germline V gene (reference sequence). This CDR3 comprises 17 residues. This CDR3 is CASRHDRGGPPWETQYF.

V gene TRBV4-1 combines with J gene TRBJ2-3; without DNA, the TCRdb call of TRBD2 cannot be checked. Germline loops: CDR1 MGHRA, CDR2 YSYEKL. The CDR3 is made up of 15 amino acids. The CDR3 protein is CASSQGWGLSDTQYF.

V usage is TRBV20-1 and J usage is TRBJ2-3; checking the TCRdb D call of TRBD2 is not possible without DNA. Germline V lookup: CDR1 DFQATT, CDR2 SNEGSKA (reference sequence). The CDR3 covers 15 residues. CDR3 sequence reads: CSASGTASSTDTQYF.

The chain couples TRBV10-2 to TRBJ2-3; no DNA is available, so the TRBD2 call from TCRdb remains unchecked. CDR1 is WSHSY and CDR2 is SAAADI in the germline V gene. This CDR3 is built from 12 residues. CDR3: CASRGLARGVYF.

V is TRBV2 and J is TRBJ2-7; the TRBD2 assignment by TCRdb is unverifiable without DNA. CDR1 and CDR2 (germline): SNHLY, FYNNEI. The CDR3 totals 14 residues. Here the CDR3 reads CASTPRALSYEQYF.

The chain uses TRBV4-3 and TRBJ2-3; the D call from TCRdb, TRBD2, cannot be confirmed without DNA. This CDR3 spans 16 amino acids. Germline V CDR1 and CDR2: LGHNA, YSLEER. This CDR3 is CASSQDGTGATDTQYF.

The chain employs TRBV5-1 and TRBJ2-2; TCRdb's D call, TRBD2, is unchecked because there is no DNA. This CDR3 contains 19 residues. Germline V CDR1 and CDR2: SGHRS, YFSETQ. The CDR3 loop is CASSLDLTSGKANTGELFF.

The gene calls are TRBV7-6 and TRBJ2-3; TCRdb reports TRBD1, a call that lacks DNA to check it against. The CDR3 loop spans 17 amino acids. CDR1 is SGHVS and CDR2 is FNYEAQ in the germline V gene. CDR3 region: CASSLARGQILTDTQYF.

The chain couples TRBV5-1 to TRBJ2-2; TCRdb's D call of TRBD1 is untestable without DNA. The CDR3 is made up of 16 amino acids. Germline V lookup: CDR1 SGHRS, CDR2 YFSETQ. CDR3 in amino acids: CASSLVDRRSSGELFF.

The CDR3 region is CASSPINRPQETQYF. V usage is TRBV18 and J usage is TRBJ2-5; TCRdb names TRBD1, which stays unverified in the absence of DNA. This CDR3 region has 15 residues. CDR1 is KGHSH and CDR2 is LQKENI in the germline V gene. Full variable domain (rest looked up from reference TRBV18 and TRBJ2-5): NAGVMQNPRHLVRRRGQEARLRCSPMKGHSHVYWYRQLPEEGLKFMVYLQKENIIDESGMPKERFSAEFPKEGPSILRIQQVVRGDSAAYFCASSPINRPQETQYFGPGTRLLVL.

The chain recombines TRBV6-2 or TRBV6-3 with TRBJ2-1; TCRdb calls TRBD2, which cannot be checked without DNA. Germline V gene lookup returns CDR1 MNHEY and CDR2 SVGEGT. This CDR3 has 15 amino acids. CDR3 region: CASSYQKRESDEQFF.

This chain's CDR3 is CASSSGDLSNLVEKLFF. The genes are TRBV5-5 and TRBJ1-4; as DNA is missing, the TRBD1 call by TCRdb cannot be tested. CDR3 length equals 17 residues. Germline CDR1 reads SGHKS; CDR2 reads YYEKEE (reference sequence).

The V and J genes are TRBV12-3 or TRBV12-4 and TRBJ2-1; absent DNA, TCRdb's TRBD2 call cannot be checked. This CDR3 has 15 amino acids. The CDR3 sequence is CASKPGLAGSVGQFF.

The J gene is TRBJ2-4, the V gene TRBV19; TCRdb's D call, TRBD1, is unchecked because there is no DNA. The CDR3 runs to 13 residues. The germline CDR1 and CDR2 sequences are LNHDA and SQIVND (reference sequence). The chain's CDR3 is CASSIGQGYIQYF.

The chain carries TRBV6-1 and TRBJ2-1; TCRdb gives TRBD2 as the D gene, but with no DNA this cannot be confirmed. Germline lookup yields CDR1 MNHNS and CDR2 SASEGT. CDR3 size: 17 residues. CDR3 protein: CASSTLLAENAYNEQFF.